This T cell receptor beta chain was found in a study of blood T cell repertoires in COVID-19. Study-level background: Acute and convalescent COVID-19 samples came from the United States, Italy and Spain. The cDNA or gDNA used as material had been derived from T cells, B-cell-depleted T cells, or PBMCs.

For this clone: One junction end does not reproduce the germline sequence, and a read error may be involved.

CDR3 length equals 12 residues. CDR1 and CDR2 (germline): MRHNA, SNTAGT. Original processing notes: The authors estimated nucleated cell counts from reference gene primer amplification. Here immunoSEQ multiplex PCR was the method, and the copy in TCRdb shows in-frame clones only, minus some. V and J calls plus clone size are reproduced from that table; the DNA served to infer D and trimming. The sample lists 150,000 to 180,000 clones, about four fifths occurring once. Sequences were obtained from peripheral blood. The TCR originated in a man in his fifties or sixties with acute or convalescent COVID-19. The chain employs TRBV6-4 and TRBJ2-7; 7 nucleotides align to TRBD1. The CDR3 nucleotides read TGTGCCAGCAGTGACACCGGGACAGCCTTAATCTTC. Protein: CASSDTGTALIF.